These 15 T cell receptor beta chains were sequenced from one sample in a study of shared clonotypes between healthy human individuals. Clones were sequenced by immunoSEQ multiplex PCR, and TCRdb holds only the in-frame ones, with some missing. The table includes under 1,100,000 clones, approximately 78% detected once. The sample taken for sequencing was memory CD4+ T cells from PBMCs. Stated subset: CD45RA-negative fraction. These receptors were obtained from a man younger than 30 in good health. Some clones in this sample may be carry-over from other donors' samples.

The rearrangement links TRBV5-4 to TRBJ2-2; D uncertain. Trimming removed 6 bases from V and 4 bases from J, with 10 bases in between. This CDR3 comprises 13 residues. CDR1 is SGHNT and CDR2 is YYREEE in the germline V gene (reference sequence). CDR3: CASTPTGTGELFF. The CDR3 DNA reads as TGTGCCAGCACACCAACGGGCACCGGGGAGCTGTTTTTT. Based on the CDR3 plus reference TRBV5-4 and TRBJ2-2, the full variable domain is ETGVTQSPTHLIKTRGQQVTLRCSSQSGHNTVSWYQQALGQGPQFIFQYYREEENGRGNFPPRFSGLQFPNYSSELNVNALELDDSALYLCASTPTGTGELFFGEGSRLTVL.

The chain employs TRBV18 and TRBJ1-1; maybe TRBD1 (6 bases). The CDR3 contains 16 residues. Germline CDR1 reads KGHSH; CDR2 reads LQKENI. V gave up 1 base and J gave up 5 bases, with 17 bases separating them. The CDR3 loop reads CASSPRVGTTGTEAFF. CDR3 DNA sequence: TGTGCCAGCTCACCACGGGTAGGGACAACGGGGACTGAAGCTTTCTTT. The full variable domain, in which reference TRBV18 and TRBJ1-1 provide the parts outside the CDR3, is NAGVMQNPRHLVRRRGQEARLRCSPMKGHSHVYWYRQLPEEGLKFMVYLQKENIIDESGMPKERFSAEFPKEGPSILRIQQVVRGDSAAYFCASSPRVGTTGTEAFFGQGTRLTVV.

This sequence joins TRBV7-9 and TRBJ2-5; D not resolved. V gave up 1 base and J gave up 5 bases, with 14 bases separating them. CDR3 length: 15 residues. Germline V gene sequence: CDR1 SEHNR, CDR2 FQNEAQ (reference sequence). Here the CDR3 DNA reads TGTGCCAGCAGCTTAGGGTCATCGGAAACGGAGACCCAGTACTTC. It specifies CASSLGSSETETQYF.

This sequence joins TRBV7-3 and TRBJ2-1; 9 bases line up with TRBD2. V was pared by 5 bases and J by 4 bases, with 6 bases of the junction left unmatched. CDR1 and CDR2 from the germline V gene are SGHTA and FQGTGA. This CDR3 is 15 amino acids long. The CDR3 spells CASSQGLAIYNEQFF. Written as DNA, the CDR3 is TGTGCCAGCAGCCAGGGACTAGCAATATACAATGAGCAGTTCTTC.

Concerning this clone itself: A much larger clone sits a single nucleotide away, making a read error possible. J is TRBJ1-5 and V is TRBV28; D is possibly TRBD1 (5 bases). Looked up from germline, CDR1 is MDHEN and CDR2 is SYDVKM. V lost 6 bases and J lost 2, with 8 bases in between. This CDR3 contains 13 residues. CDR3 amino acids: CASRGPGNQPQHF. Here the CDR3 DNA reads TGTGCCAGCAGGGGACCGGGCAATCAGCCCCAGCATTTT.

The rearrangement joins TRBV5-6 to TRBJ2-1; no reliable D call. The CDR3 spans 11 residues. Per germline, CDR1 SGHDT and CDR2 YYEEEE. V shed 4 bases and J shed 4 bases, with 3 bases lying between them. In DNA, the CDR3 is TGTGCCAGCAGCGTATACAATGAGCAGTTCTTC. Translation: CASSVYNEQFF. Looking up the rest from reference TRBV5-6 and TRBJ2-1 gives the full variable domain: DAGVTQSPTHLIKTRGQQVTLRCSPKSGHDTVSWYQQALGQGPQFIFQYYEEEERQRGNFPDRFSGHQFPNYSSELNVNALLLGDSALYLCASSVYNEQFFGPGTRLTVL.

This clone came up a few times. The CDR3 loop is CAISEPGLASNEQFF. The CDR3 bases are TGTGCCATCAGTGAACCGGGACTAGCGTCTAATGAGCAGTTCTTC. The rearrangement joins TRBV10-3 to TRBJ2-1; 10 bases fit TRBD2. Trimming cost V 3 bases and J 7 bases; bases outside gene matches: 6. CDR1 is ENHRY and CDR2 is SYGVKD in the germline V gene. CDR3 length equals 15 residues.

This clone turned up a few times. In DNA form, the CDR3 reads TGCGCCAGCAGCCGTTCGGGCGGAGAGATCTACGAGCAGTACTTC. Residues: CASSRSGGEIYEQYF. This chain links TRBV5-1 with TRBJ2-7; D is unclear. Looked up from germline, CDR1 is SGHRS and CDR2 is YFSETQ. V lost 4 bases, J lost 3 bases, and 17 bases lay in between. The length of the CDR3 is 15 residues.

The gene calls are TRBV5-1 and TRBJ2-7; perhaps TRBD1 as D (5 bases). This CDR3 is built from 14 residues. The germline V and J ends were trimmed by 4 bases and 9 bases, with 20 bases remaining between them. Germline assignment: CDR1 SGHRS and CDR2 YFSETQ. Here the CDR3 DNA reads TGCGCCAGCAGCCCGTCAGGGATACAATCCTGGCAGTACTTC. Its translation is CASSPSGIQSWQYF. Variable domain in full (rest from reference TRBV5-1 and TRBJ2-7): KAGVTQTPRYLIKTRGQQVTLSCSPISGHRSVSWYQQTPGQGLQFLFEYFSETQRNKGNFPGRFSGRQFSNSRSEMNVSTLELGDSALYLCASSPSGIQSWQYFGPGTRLTVT.

The genes are TRBV27 and TRBJ1-1; D ambiguous. The germline V gene encodes CDR1 MNHEY and CDR2 SMNVEV (reference sequence). This CDR3 comprises 13 residues. V lost 8 bases and J lost 5, with 15 bases in between. The CDR3 sequence is CASPRVDRTEAFF. In nucleotides, the CDR3 is TGTGCCAGCCCCCGGGTGGATAGGACTGAAGCTTTCTTT.

The V gene is TRBV9, the J gene TRBJ1-4; 7 bases are shared with TRBD1. The CDR3 runs 14 residues. CDR1 is SGDLS, CDR2 YYNGEE, per germline. The V segment lost 3 bases and the J segment 5 bases; nucleotides outside the gene matches: 4. Here the CDR3 DNA reads TGTGCCAGCAGCGCGACAGGGTCCAATGAAAAACTGTTTTTT. It is translated as CASSATGSNEKLFF. Full variable domain (remainder filled in from reference TRBV9 and TRBJ1-4): DSGVTQTPKHLITATGQRVTLRCSPRSGDLSVYWYQQSLDQGLQFLIQYYNGEERAKGNILERFSAQQFPDLHSELNLSSLELGDSALYFCASSATGSNEKLFFGSGTQLSVL.

The chain joins TRBV6-6 to TRBJ2-7; 7 bases align to TRBD1. The length of the CDR3 is 14 residues. J gave up 5 bases and V 0 bases, and 4 bases lay outside the gene matches. CDR1 is MNHNY and CDR2 is SVGAGI in the germline V gene (reference sequence). The CDR3 nucleotides read TGTGCCAGCAGTTACTCTGGGGACAGCGACGAGCAGTACTTC. Protein product: CASSYSGDSDEQYF.

This clone was detected once. J is TRBJ2-7 and V is TRBV6-1; D call uncertain. Germline V gene lookup returns CDR1 MNHNS and CDR2 SASEGT. This CDR3 comprises 12 residues. V gave up 6 bases and J gave up 2 bases, with 8 bases separating them. CDR3 sequence: CASSHSAYEQYF. In DNA form, the CDR3 reads TGTGCCAGCAGCCACAGTGCCTACGAGCAGTACTTC.

The table lists this clone with many counts. This chain links TRBV6-1 with TRBJ2-7, with D unresolved. The CDR3 has 13 amino acids. The V end lost 1 base, the J end lost 2 bases, and 6 bases lay between the germline ends. Germline values: CDR1 MNHNS, CDR2 SASEGT. DNA of the CDR3: TGTGCCAGCAGTGAAGGGGCAACCTACGAGCAGTACTTC. This encodes CASSEGATYEQYF.

Details on this clone: Other DNA sequences in this specimen translate into the identical CDR3. The chain uses TRBV2 and TRBJ2-3, with 9 bases identical to TRBD1. Trimming at V came to 6 bases and at J to 5 bases, leaving 0 bases not matched to a gene. The CDR3 contains 12 residues. The germline V gene encodes CDR1 SNHLY and CDR2 FYNNEI. CDR3 nucleotide sequence: TGTGCCAGCAGGGACAGGGGAGATACGCAGTATTTT. It codes for CASRDRGDTQYF.